This TCR beta chain was documented in a study of cytomegalovirus exposure and HLA in healthy donors. Comment on this clone: The antigen remains undetermined.

Whole-study results and caveats: CMV serostatus was the only immune exposure information that was available. Presence/absence analysis assumed near-uniform sequencing depth across donors.

It was with 60 Vbeta and 13 Jbeta primers that the PCR ran. Produced via immunoSEQ multiplex PCR; TCRdb's table is partial and in-frame only. The sample consists of approximately 120,000 clones, roughly 80% of them appearing once. V was clipped by 2 bases and J by 12 bases, with 16 bases between them. CDR1 is GTSNPN, CDR2 SVGIG, per germline (reference sequence). This CDR3 region has 13 residues. Sequencing input: PBMCs. The chain carries TRBV30 and TRBJ1-4; the D is unclear. This clonotype was obtained from a man between 25 and 39 years old in good health and CMV-seropositive. This chain's CDR3 is CAWSPPAPQQLFF. DNA for the CDR3: TGTGCCTGGAGTCCCCCGGCCCCACAGCAACTGTTTTTT.